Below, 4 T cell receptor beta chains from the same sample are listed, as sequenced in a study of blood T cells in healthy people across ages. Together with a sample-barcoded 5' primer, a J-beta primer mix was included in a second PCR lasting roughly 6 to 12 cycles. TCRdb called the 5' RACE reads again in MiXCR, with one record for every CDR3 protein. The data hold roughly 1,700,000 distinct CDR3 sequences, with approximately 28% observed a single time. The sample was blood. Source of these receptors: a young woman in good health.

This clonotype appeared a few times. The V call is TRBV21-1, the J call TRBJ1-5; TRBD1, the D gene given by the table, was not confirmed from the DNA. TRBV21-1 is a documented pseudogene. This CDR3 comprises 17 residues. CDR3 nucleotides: TGTGCCAGCGTCAGTTTACAGGGGGGCGGGAGCAATCAGCCCCAGCATTTT. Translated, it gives CASVSLQGGGSNQPQHF.

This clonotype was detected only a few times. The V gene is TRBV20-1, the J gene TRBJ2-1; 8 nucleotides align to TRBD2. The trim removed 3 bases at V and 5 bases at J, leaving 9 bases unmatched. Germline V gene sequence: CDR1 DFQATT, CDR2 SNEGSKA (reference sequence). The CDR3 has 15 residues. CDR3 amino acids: CSARGSGVQNNEQFF. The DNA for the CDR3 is TGCAGTGCTAGGGGTAGCGGGGTCCAGAACAATGAGCAGTTCTTC.

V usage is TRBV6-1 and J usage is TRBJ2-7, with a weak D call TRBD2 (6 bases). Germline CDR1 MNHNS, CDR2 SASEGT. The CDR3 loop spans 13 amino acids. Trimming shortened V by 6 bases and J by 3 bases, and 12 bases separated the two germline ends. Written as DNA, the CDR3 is TGTGCCAGCAGGGACAAGGACTACTACGAGCAGTACTTC. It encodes CASRDKDYYEQYF.

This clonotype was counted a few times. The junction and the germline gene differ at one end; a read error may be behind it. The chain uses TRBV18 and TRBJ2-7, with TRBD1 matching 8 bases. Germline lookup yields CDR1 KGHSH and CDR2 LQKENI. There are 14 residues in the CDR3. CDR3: CTSSPTDRVEEQYF. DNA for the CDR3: TGTACCAGCTCACCAACGGACAGGGTCGAAGAGCAGTACTTC. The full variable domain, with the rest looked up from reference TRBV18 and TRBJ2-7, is NAGVMQNPRHLVRRRGQEARLRCSPMKGHSHVYWYRQLPEEGLKFMVYLQKENIIDESGMPKERFSAEFPKEGPSILRIQQVVRGDSAAYFCTSSPTDRVEEQYFGPGTRLTVT.